A selection of T cell receptor beta chains follows, all from one sample in a study of shared clonotypes between healthy human individuals. TCRdb keeps only in-frame clones here, not all; method: immunoSEQ multiplex PCR. The sample carries millions of clones, over 85% recorded once. Sequenced: naive CD4+ T cells from PBMCs. These TCRs come from a man between 18 and 35 years old in good health. Some clones in this sample may be carry-over from other donors' samples. Each CDR3 is given without its conserved first and last residue. Fields, in order: D gene, J gene, V gene, CDR3 protein. A D gene is named only where the DNA matches it firmly.

-	TRBJ2-7	TRBV5-1	ASSLGGPRPHEQY
TRBD1	TRBJ2-4	TRBV28	ASSSPRQGDIQY
TRBD2	TRBJ2-7	TRBV10-3	AAGGGLAGSSYEQY
-	TRBJ1-3	TRBV6-5	ASSSDTLSGNTIY
-	TRBJ1-5	TRBV28	ASSLRGERQPQH
-	TRBJ1-1	TRBV10-3	AISESVVVGPEAF
TRBD1	TRBJ2-2	TRBV9	ASSVEVRRTLGQGDTGELF
TRBD2	TRBJ2-1	TRBV5-4	ASSPPRGRANEQF
TRBD1	TRBJ2-7	TRBV28	ASSSRTGSREQY
TRBD1	TRBJ1-2	TRBV28	ATAIAGQGNYGYT
TRBD1	TRBJ1-2	TRBV18	ASSPDREHYGYT